Below, 26 T cell receptor beta chains from the same sample are listed, as sequenced in a study of cytomegalovirus exposure and HLA in healthy donors. 60 Vbeta and 13 Jbeta primers were used in PCR. Clones were sequenced by immunoSEQ multiplex PCR, and TCRdb holds only the in-frame ones, with some missing. The data contain some 180,000 clones, roughly 87% of them seen just once; the ten biggest clones take up roughly 0.23%. The sample taken for sequencing was PBMCs. Every receptor here comes from a girl under three years old in good health and CMV-seronegative.

The J gene is TRBJ2-3, the V gene TRBV7-3; 7 bases are a match to TRBD2. Trimming removed 5 bases from V and 4 bases from J; junction bases left unmatched: 18. The CDR3 contains 18 residues. Germline-derived CDR1 and CDR2 are SGHTA and FQGTGA. The CDR3 bases are TGTGCCAGCAGCCCGTTCAAAACTAGCGCCAGAGGCGCAGATACGCAGTATTTT. Its protein is CASSPFKTSARGADTQYF.

The V call is TRBV9, the J call TRBJ1-1; D might be TRBD1 (6 bases). CDR1 and CDR2 from the germline V gene are SGDLS and YYNGEE. The CDR3 is made up of 14 amino acids. The germline V and J ends were trimmed by 3 bases and 3 bases, with 12 bases remaining between them. The CDR3 DNA sequence: TGTGCCAGCAGCGCAGATTACAGGGACACTGAAGCTTTCTTT. It codes for CASSADYRDTEAFF.

The rearrangement joins TRBV6-1 to TRBJ2-7; a possible D gene is TRBD2 (6 bases). Trimming removed 7 bases from V and 0 bases from J, with 16 bases in between. Germline V lookup: CDR1 MNHNS, CDR2 SASEGT. The CDR3 totals 15 residues. Here the CDR3 reads CASTDGRGRSYEQYF. The CDR3 nucleotides are TGTGCCAGCACCGATGGGCGGGGCCGCTCCTACGAGCAGTACTTC.

This chain connects TRBV9 to TRBJ1-4, with TRBD1 identical over 7 bases. The CDR3 length is 14 residues. Per the germline V gene, CDR1 is SGDLS and CDR2 is YYNGEE. V lost 4 bases, J lost 3 bases, and 3 bases stayed unmatched. DNA for the CDR3: TGTGCCAGCAGCCCCCAGGGGGCTAATGAAAAACTGTTTTTT. It specifies CASSPQGANEKLFF. Full variable domain (rest looked up from reference TRBV9 and TRBJ1-4): DSGVTQTPKHLITATGQRVTLRCSPRSGDLSVYWYQQSLDQGLQFLIQYYNGEERAKGNILERFSAQQFPDLHSELNLSSLELGDSALYFCASSPQGANEKLFFGSGTQLSVL.

This chain connects TRBV19 to TRBJ1-5; the D gene is possibly TRBD1 (6 bases). Germline CDR1 reads LNHDA; CDR2 reads SQIVND (reference sequence). The CDR3 extends over 16 amino acids. Trimming shortened V by 1 base and J by 2 bases, and 12 bases separated the two germline ends. The CDR3 protein is CASSIGGGLGNQPQHF. The CDR3 DNA sequence: TGTGCCAGTAGTATAGGTGGGGGCCTAGGCAATCAGCCCCAGCATTTT. The full variable domain, with the rest looked up from reference TRBV19 and TRBJ1-5, is DGGITQSPKYLFRKEGQNVTLSCEQNLNHDAMYWYRQDPGQGLRLIYYSQIVNDFQKGDIAEGYSVSREKKESFPLTVTSAQKNPTAFYLCASSIGGGLGNQPQHFGDGTRLSIL.

The gene calls are TRBV19 and TRBJ2-1; 9 bases are a match to TRBD2. The ends lost 4 bases at V and 0 bases at J; junction bases unmatched: 25. Germline V gives CDR1 LNHDA, CDR2 SQIVND (reference sequence). The CDR3 is made up of 23 amino acids. The CDR3 sequence is CASSKLSSRGSGRSLSSYNEQFF. CDR3 coding DNA: TGTGCCAGTAGTAAACTGTCCTCCCGGGGGAGCGGGAGGTCCTTAAGCTCCTACAATGAGCAGTTCTTC.

The chain employs TRBV7-9 and TRBJ2-7; D may be TRBD1 (6 bases). Trimming shortened V by 2 bases and J by 6 bases, and 20 bases separated the two germline ends. This CDR3 is 16 amino acids long. CDR1 is SEHNR and CDR2 is FQNEAQ in the germline V gene (reference sequence). Here the CDR3 reads CASSLQGGSLAGEQYF. CDR3 coding DNA: TGTGCCAGCAGCTTACAAGGGGGTTCTCTGGCGGGCGAGCAGTACTTC.

The chain has TRBV5-1 and TRBJ1-1, with TRBD1 matching over 7 bases. V lost 2 bases, J lost 8 bases, and 18 bases stayed unmatched. The germline V gene encodes CDR1 SGHRS and CDR2 YFSETQ. The CDR3 is 17 amino acids. CDR3 sequence: CASSLQGFIYPSGEAFF. CDR3 nucleotide sequence: TGCGCCAGCAGCTTACAGGGGTTCATTTACCCCTCCGGGGAAGCTTTCTTT. Using reference TRBV5-1 and TRBJ1-1 for the parts outside the CDR3, the full variable domain is KAGVTQTPRYLIKTRGQQVTLSCSPISGHRSVSWYQQTPGQGLQFLFEYFSETQRNKGNFPGRFSGRQFSNSRSEMNVSTLELGDSALYLCASSLQGFIYPSGEAFFGQGTRLTVV.

This rearrangement joins TRBV4-2 to TRBJ2-7, with TRBD2 matching 9 bases. Trimming cost V 2 bases and J 1 base; bases outside gene matches: 0. Germline V gives CDR1 LGHNA, CDR2 YNFKEQ. CDR3 length: 14 amino acids. The DNA for the CDR3 is TGTGCCAGCAGCCAAAGCGGGAGGTCCTACGAGCAGTACTTC. This gives the protein CASSQSGRSYEQYF.

A note on this clone: Germline and junction disagree at one end, which may indicate a read error. The V gene is TRBV7-9, the J gene TRBJ1-1; D perhaps matches TRBD1 (5 bases). The CDR3 spans 14 residues. Germline loops: CDR1 SEHNR, CDR2 FQNEAQ (reference sequence). The CDR3 reads CSSSPAGGNTEAFF. The CDR3 nucleotides read TGTTCCAGCAGCCCCGCCGGGGGGAACACTGAAGCTTTCTTT.

The genes are TRBV27 and TRBJ2-7, with 11 bases aligning to TRBD2. The CDR3 has 15 amino acids. The germline V gene has CDR1 MNHEY and CDR2 SMNVEV (reference sequence). Germline trimming cut 8 bases from V and 5 bases from J; bases unmatched to any gene: 11. The CDR3 nucleotides are TGTGCCAGCGGAGGACTAGCGGGTGTAAGGCACGAGCAGTACTTC. Protein: CASGGLAGVRHEQYF.

V is TRBV5-1 and J is TRBJ2-7; 7 bases are a match to TRBD1. Trimming cost V 1 base and J 0 bases; bases outside gene matches: 1. Germline V gives CDR1 SGHRS, CDR2 YFSETQ. There are 14 residues in the CDR3. The CDR3 reads CASSLRDSSYEQYF. The CDR3 region has the DNA TGCGCCAGCAGCTTGCGGGACAGCTCCTACGAGCAGTACTTC.

The chain joins TRBV5-4 to TRBJ2-7; tentatively, D is TRBD1 (5 bases). Germline V gene sequence: CDR1 SGHNT, CDR2 YYREEE (reference sequence). This CDR3 region has 14 residues. V was shortened by 1 base and J by 4 bases, with 12 bases between the two germline ends. The CDR3 nucleotides are TGTGCCAGCAGCTTGCAGGGTGGGGTTTACGAGCAGTACTTC. It is translated as CASSLQGGVYEQYF.

The rearrangement uses TRBV6-1 and TRBJ2-5; 9 nucleotides align to TRBD2. Germline loops: CDR1 MNHNS, CDR2 SASEGT. Trimming removed 11 bases from V and 1 base from J; junction bases left unmatched: 11. CDR3 length equals 15 residues. The CDR3 nucleotides read TGTGCCGGCGGGTGGCTAGCGGGATTCCAAGAGACCCAGTACTTC. Translated, it gives CAGGWLAGFQETQYF.

The V call is TRBV21-1, the J call TRBJ2-5; TRBD2, the table's D call, was not compared with the DNA. TRBV21-1 is annotated as a pseudogene. The CDR3 runs 17 residues. CDR3: CASSKLGRAGAQETQYF. CDR3 nucleotide sequence: TGTGCCAGCAGCAAATTAGGACGAGCGGGCGCCCAAGAGACCCAGTACTTC.

The rearrangement joins TRBV4-2 to TRBJ1-5, with 7 bases identical to TRBD1. The CDR3 loop spans 16 amino acids. Germline V CDR1 and CDR2: LGHNA, YNFKEQ. Trimming removed 0 bases from V and 4 bases from J; junction bases left unmatched: 6. The CDR3 coding sequence is TGTGCCAGCAGCCAAGATCCGGGACAGCCAAATCAGCCCCAGCATTTT. Protein sequence: CASSQDPGQPNQPQHF.

This chain connects TRBV15 to TRBJ2-3; TRBD2 matches at 9 bases. CDR3 length: 15 amino acids. CDR1 is LNHNV, CDR2 YYDKDF, per germline (reference sequence). Unmatched junction bases numbered 5, after V lost 1 base and J lost 6 bases. The DNA for the CDR3 is TGTGCCACCAGCAGAGGCGGGGGGGCTTGGGATACGCAGTATTTT. It yields the protein CATSRGGGAWDTQYF.

The V gene is TRBV29-1, the J gene TRBJ1-2; 7 bases align to TRBD1. V was clipped by 6 bases and J by 7 bases; unmatched bases: 2. The CDR3 has 10 residues. Germline V gives CDR1 SQVTM, CDR2 ANQGSEA. CDR3 amino acids: CSVGTVGYTF. The CDR3 DNA sequence: TGCAGCGTAGGGACAGTTGGCTACACCTTC.

The chain carries TRBV10-3 and TRBJ2-1; D is unclear. Germline CDR1 and CDR2: ENHRY and SYGVKD. Trimming removed 6 bases from V and 5 bases from J, with 8 bases in between. The CDR3 has 12 amino acids. CDR3 loop: CAISGGDNEQFF. CDR3 DNA: TGTGCCATCAGCGGCGGAGACAATGAGCAGTTCTTC.

The V gene is TRBV30, the J gene TRBJ2-2, with D perhaps TRBD2 (6 bases). Trimming took 3 bases from V and 4 from J, leaving 12 bases between them. This CDR3 has 14 residues. The V gene's germline CDR1 is GTSNPN and CDR2 SVGIG (reference sequence). The CDR3 spells CAWRGTGSTGELFF. As DNA, the CDR3 is TGTGCCTGGAGAGGCACCGGGAGCACCGGGGAGCTGTTTTTT.

V usage is TRBV2 and J usage is TRBJ1-4, with D possibly matching TRBD1 (5 bases). The germline V and J ends were trimmed by 6 bases and 3 bases, with 29 bases remaining between them. Germline loops: CDR1 SNHLY, CDR2 FYNNEI. The CDR3 sequence is 20 residues long. DNA for the CDR3: TGTGCCAGCAGGCCCTTCACGCCCGGGACTGTTTTCGCTCCTAATGAAAAACTGTTTTTT. Translated, it gives CASRPFTPGTVFAPNEKLFF.

The J gene is TRBJ1-2, the V gene TRBV20-1; no clear D gene. The length of the CDR3 is 11 residues. From germline, CDR1 is DFQATT and CDR2 SNEGSKA (reference sequence). Trimming left V 4 bases short and J 7 bases short, with 10 bases between. The CDR3 reads CSATLPGGYTF. For the CDR3, the DNA is TGCAGTGCTACCCTGCCCGGTGGCTACACCTTC.

The chain uses TRBV10-3 and TRBJ2-3; the D gene is possibly TRBD2 (5 bases). Trimming stripped 3 bases from V and 4 bases from J, with 14 bases between. Germline assignment: CDR1 ENHRY and CDR2 SYGVKD. The CDR3 is 15 amino acids. DNA of the CDR3: TGTGCCATCAGTGACACGGGAACGGCGGCAGATACGCAGTATTTT. Protein sequence: CAISDTGTAADTQYF.

The chain has TRBV15 and TRBJ1-4; D call uncertain. Trimming removed 4 bases at V and 0 bases at J, with 9 bases between. Germline lookup yields CDR1 LNHNV and CDR2 YYDKDF (reference sequence). The CDR3 length is 15 residues. The CDR3: CATSIISATNEKLFF. CDR3 sequence (DNA): TGTGCCACCAGCATTATCAGCGCAACTAATGAAAAACTGTTTTTT.

The chain is built from TRBV6-6 and TRBJ1-3; D remains unclear. From germline, CDR1 is MNHNY and CDR2 SVGAGI (reference sequence). CDR3 size: 16 residues. V dropped 0 bases and J dropped 4 bases, with 13 bases sitting between them. This chain's CDR3 is CASSYSAVTGGNTIYF. The CDR3 bases are TGTGCCAGCAGTTACTCTGCCGTCACGGGGGGAAACACCATATATTTT.

This chain connects TRBV5-6 to TRBJ1-2; D not resolved. The V gene lost 3 bases and the J gene lost 8 bases, with 17 bases spanning the gap. The CDR3 is made up of 14 amino acids. The germline CDR1 and CDR2 sequences are SGHDT and YYEEEE. CDR3 region: CASSSRAVLGGYTF. As DNA, the CDR3 is TGTGCCAGCAGCTCGAGGGCTGTGCTGGGAGGCTACACCTTC.